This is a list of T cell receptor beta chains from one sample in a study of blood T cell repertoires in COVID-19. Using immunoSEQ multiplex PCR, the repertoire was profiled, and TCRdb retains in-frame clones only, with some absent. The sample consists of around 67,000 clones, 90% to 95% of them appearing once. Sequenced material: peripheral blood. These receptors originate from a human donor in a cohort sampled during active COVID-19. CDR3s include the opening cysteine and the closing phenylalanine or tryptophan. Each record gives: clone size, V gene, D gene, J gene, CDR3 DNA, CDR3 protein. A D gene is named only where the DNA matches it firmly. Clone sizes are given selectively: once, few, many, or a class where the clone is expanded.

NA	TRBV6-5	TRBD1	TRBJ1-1	TGTGCCAGCAGTTACCCGTCCGGGACAGGAGGGACTGAAGCTTTCTTT	CASSYPSGTGGTEAFF
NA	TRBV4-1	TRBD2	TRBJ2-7	TGCGCCAGCAGCCCAGCCCAGCGGGGGACTTACGAGCAGTACTTC	CASSPAQRGTYEQYF
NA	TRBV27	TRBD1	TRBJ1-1	TGTGCCAGCAGTTCGGACAGGGGACTGAACACTGAAGCTTTCTTT	CASSSDRGLNTEAFF
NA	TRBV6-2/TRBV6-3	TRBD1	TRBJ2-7	TGTGCCAGCAGTTACAAGTCAGGGGGTTCCTACGAGCAGTACTTC	CASSYKSGGSYEQYF
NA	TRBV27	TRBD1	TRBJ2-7	TGTGCCAGCAGGTACAGGGGGAGCTCCTACGAGCAGTACTTC	CASRYRGSSYEQYF
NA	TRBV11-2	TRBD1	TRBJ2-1	TGTGCCAGCATCGGGACAGGTCTCAATGAGCAGTTCTTC	CASIGTGLNEQFF
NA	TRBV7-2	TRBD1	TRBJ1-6	TGTGCCAGCAGCTTAAACGGGCCTCAGGGGGGTTCACCCCTCCACTTT	CASSLNGPQGGSPLHF
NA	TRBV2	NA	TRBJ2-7	TGTGCCAGCACGCCAAGCCGTTACGAGCAGTACTTC	CASTPSRYEQYF
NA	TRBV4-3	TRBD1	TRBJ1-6	TGCGCCAGCAGCCCGACCGGACAGGGAGGATCACCCCTCCACTTT	CASSPTGQGGSPLHF
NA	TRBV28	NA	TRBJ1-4	TGTGCCAGCAGTTTAGGGGGGGCTAATGAAAAACTGTTTTTT	CASSLGGANEKLFF
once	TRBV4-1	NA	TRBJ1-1	TGCGCCAGCAGCCAAGGGACAGTGAACACTGAAGCTTTCTTT	CASSQGTVNTEAFF
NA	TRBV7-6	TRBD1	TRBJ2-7	TGTGCCAGCAGCTCGGGACAGGGGGTCTACGAGCAGTACTTC	CASSSGQGVYEQYF
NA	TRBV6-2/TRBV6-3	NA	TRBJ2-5	TGTGCCAGCAGTTATGGGCTGACGGGGGAGACCCAGTACTTC	CASSYGLTGETQYF
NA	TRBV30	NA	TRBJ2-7	TGTGCCTGGAGTAGTCCCCCCCTAGGTACTCCCTACGAGCAGTACTTC	CAWSSPPLGTPYEQYF